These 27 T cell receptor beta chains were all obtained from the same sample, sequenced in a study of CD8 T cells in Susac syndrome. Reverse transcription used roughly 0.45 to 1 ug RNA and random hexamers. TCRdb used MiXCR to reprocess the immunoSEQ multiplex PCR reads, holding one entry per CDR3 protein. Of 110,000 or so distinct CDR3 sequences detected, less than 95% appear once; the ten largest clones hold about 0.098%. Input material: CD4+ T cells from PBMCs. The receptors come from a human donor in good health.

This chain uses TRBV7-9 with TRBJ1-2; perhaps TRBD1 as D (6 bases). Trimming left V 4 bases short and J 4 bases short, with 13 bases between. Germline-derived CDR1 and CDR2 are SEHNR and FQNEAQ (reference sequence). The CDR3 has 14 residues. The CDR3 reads CASSSSGQSYGYTF. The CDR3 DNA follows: TGTGCCAGCAGCTCGTCCGGACAGTCCTATGGCTACACCTTC.

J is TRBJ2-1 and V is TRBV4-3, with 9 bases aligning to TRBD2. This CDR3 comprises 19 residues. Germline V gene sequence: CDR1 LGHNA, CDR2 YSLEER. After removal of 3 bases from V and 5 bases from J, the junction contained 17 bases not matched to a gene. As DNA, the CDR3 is TGCGCCAGCAGCCAGTACCCCCTCGGCGCGGGAGGGGTAGACAATGAGCAGTTCTTC. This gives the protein CASSQYPLGAGGVDNEQFF.

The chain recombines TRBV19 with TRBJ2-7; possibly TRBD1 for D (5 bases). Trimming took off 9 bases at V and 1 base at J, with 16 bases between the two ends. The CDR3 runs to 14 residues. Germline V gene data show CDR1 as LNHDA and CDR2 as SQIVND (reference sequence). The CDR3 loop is CASSPSTESYEQYF. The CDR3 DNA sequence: TGTGCCAGCTCCCCCTCGACAGAGTCCTACGAGCAGTACTTC.

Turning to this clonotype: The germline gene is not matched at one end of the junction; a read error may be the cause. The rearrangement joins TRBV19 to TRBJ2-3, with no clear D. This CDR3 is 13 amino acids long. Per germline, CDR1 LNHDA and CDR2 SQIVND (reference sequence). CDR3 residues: CASSLEASVTQYF. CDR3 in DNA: TGTGCCAGTAGTTTAGAAGCAAGTGTTACGCAGTATTTT.

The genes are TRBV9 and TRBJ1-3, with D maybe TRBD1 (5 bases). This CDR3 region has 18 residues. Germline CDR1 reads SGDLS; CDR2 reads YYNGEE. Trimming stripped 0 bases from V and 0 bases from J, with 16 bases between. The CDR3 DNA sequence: TGTGCCAGCAGCGTAGCCCCCGCCCGGGACGGCTCTGGAAACACCATATATTTT. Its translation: CASSVAPARDGSGNTIYF. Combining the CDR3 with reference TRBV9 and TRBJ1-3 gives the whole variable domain DSGVTQTPKHLITATGQRVTLRCSPRSGDLSVYWYQQSLDQGLQFLIQYYNGEERAKGNILERFSAQQFPDLHSELNLSSLELGDSALYFCASSVAPARDGSGNTIYFGEGSWLTVV.

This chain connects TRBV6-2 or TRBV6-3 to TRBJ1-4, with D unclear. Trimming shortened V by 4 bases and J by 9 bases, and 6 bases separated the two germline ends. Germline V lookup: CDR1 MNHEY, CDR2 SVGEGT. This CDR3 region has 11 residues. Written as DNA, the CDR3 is TGTGCCAGCAGTTCGAGGCAAAAACTGTTTTTT. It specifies CASSSRQKLFF.

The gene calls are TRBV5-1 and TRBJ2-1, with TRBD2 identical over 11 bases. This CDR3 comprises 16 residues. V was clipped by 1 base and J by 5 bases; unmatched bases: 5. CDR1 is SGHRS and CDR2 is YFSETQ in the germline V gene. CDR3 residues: CASSLTSGSSHNEQFF. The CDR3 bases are TGCGCCAGCAGCTTGACTAGCGGGAGTTCGCACAATGAGCAGTTCTTC.

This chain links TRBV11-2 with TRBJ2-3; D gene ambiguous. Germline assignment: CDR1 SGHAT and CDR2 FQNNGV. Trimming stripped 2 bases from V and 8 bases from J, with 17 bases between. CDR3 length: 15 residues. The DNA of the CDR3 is TGTGCCAGCAGCTTATCTAGGCAGCTGATAGGTACGCAGTATTTT. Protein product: CASSLSRQLIGTQYF.

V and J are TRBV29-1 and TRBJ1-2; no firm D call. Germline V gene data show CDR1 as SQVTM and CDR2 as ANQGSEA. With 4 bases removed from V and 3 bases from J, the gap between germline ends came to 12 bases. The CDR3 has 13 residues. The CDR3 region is CSVGLFQDYGYTF. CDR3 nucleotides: TGCAGCGTTGGTCTCTTTCAGGACTATGGCTACACCTTC.

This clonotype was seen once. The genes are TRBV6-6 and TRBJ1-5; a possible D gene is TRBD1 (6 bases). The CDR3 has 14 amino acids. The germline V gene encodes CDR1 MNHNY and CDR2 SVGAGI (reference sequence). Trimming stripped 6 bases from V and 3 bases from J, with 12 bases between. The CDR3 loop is CASSAGGPNQPQHF. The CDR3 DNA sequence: TGTGCCAGCAGCGCGGGGGGGCCCAATCAGCCCCAGCATTTT.

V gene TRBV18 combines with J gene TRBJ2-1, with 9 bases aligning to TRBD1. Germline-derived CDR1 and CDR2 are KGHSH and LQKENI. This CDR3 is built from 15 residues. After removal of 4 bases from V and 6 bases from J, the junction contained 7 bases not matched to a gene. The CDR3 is CASSHTGTGPNEQFF. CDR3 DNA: TGTGCCAGCTCACACACCGGGACAGGGCCCAATGAGCAGTTCTTC.

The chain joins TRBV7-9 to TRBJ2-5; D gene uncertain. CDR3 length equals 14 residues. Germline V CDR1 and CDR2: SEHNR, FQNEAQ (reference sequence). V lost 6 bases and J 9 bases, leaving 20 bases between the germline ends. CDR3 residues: CASSSDGTKRPQYF. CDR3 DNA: TGTGCCAGCAGTTCGGACGGAACCAAGAGACCCCAGTACTTC.

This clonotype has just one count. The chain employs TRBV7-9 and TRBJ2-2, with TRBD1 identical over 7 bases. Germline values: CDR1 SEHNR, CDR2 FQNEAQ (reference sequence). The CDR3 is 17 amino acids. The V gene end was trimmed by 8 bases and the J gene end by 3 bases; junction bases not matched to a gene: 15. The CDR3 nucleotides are TGTGCCAGCTACCCTCTTAAGGGGGCCCGGGACACCGGGGAGCTGTTTTTT. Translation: CASYPLKGARDTGELFF.

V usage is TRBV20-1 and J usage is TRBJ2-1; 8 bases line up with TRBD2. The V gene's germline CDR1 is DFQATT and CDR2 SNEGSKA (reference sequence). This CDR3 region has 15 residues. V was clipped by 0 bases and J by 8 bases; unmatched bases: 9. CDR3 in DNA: TGCAGTGCTAGAGATAACGGCGGGAGGACAGATGAGCAGTTCTTC. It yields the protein CSARDNGGRTDEQFF.

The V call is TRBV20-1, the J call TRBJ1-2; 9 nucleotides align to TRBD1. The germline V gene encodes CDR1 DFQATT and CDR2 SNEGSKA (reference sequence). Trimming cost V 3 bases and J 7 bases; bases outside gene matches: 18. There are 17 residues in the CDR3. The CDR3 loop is CSARPRDRAIPSGGYTF. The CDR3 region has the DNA TGCAGTGCTAGGCCCCGGGACAGGGCAATCCCCTCTGGTGGCTACACCTTC.

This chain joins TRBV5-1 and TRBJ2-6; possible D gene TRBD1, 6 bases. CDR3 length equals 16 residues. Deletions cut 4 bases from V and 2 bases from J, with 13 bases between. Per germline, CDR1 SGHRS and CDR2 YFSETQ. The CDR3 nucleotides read TGCGCCAGCAGCCAACAGGGAGACCCTGGGGCCAACGTCCTGACTTTC. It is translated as CASSQQGDPGANVLTF.

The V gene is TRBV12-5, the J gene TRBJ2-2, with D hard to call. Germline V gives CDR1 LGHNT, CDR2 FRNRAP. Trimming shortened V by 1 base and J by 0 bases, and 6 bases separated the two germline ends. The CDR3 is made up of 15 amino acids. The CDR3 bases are TGTGCTAGTGGTTTGGCCCCAACGAACACCGGGGAGCTGTTTTTT. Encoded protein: CASGLAPTNTGELFF.

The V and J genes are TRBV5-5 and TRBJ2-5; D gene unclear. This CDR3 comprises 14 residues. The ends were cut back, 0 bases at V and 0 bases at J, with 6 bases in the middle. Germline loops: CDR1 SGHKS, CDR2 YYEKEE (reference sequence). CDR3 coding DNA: TGTGCCAGCAGCTTGGTCTGGGACCAAGAGACCCAGTACTTC. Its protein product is CASSLVWDQETQYF.

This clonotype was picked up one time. CDR3 coding DNA: TGTGCCAGCGCTGGAGATATGGAGGAAAAACTGTTTTTT. This codes for CASAGDMEEKLFF. This rearrangement joins TRBV12-3 or TRBV12-4 to TRBJ1-4; D gene ambiguous. CDR3 length: 13 residues. The V and J ends lost 8 bases and 8 bases respectively, with 15 bases between them.

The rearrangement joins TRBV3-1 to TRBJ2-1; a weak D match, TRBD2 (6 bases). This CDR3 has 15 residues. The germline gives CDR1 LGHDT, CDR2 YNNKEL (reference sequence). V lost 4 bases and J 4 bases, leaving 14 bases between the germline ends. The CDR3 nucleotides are TGTGCCAGCAGCCCTACAAGGGACTCTTACAATGAGCAGTTCTTC. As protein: CASSPTRDSYNEQFF.

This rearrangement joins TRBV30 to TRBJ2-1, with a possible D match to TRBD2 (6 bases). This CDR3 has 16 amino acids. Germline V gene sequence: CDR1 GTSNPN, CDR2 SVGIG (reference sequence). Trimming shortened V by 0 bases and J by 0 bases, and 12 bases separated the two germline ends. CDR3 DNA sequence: TGTGCCTGGAGTGTAGGAGGGAAAAGCTCCTACAATGAGCAGTTCTTC. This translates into CAWSVGGKSSYNEQFF.

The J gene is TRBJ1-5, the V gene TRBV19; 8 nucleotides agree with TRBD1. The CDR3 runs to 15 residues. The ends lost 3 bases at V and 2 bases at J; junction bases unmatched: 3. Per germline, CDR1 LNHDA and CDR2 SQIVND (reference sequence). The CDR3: CASSMEGQGNQPQHF. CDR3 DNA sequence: TGTGCCAGTAGTATGGAGGGACAGGGCAATCAGCCCCAGCATTTT.

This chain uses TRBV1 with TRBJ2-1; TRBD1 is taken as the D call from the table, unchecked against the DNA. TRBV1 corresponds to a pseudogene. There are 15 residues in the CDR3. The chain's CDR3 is CTSSQARQVGNEQFF. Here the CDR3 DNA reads TGCACCAGCAGCCAGGCGAGACAGGTGGGCAATGAGCAGTTCTTC.

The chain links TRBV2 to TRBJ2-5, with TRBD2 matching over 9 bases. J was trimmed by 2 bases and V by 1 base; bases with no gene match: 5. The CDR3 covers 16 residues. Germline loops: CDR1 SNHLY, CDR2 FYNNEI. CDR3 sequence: CASSEELAGRQETQYF. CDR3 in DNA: TGTGCCAGCAGTGAAGAGCTAGCGGGAAGACAAGAGACCCAGTACTTC. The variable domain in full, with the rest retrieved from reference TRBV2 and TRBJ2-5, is EPEVTQTPSHQVTQMGQEVILRCVPISNHLYFYWYRQILGQKVEFLVSFYNNEISEKSEIFDDQFSVERPDGSNFTLKIRSTKLEDSAMYFCASSEELAGRQETQYFGPGTRLLVL.

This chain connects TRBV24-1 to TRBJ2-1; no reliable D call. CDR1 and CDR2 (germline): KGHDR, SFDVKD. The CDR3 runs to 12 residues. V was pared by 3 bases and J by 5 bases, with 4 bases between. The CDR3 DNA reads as TGTGCCACCAGTGATCAAAACAATGAGCAGTTCTTC. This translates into CATSDQNNEQFF.

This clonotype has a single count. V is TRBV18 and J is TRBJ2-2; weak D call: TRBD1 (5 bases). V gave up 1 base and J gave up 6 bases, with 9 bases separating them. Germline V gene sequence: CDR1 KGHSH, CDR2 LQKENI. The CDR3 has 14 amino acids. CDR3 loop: CASSPLTGAGELFF. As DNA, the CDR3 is TGTGCCAGCTCACCACTTACAGGCGCCGGGGAGCTGTTTTTT.

The CDR3 loop reads CASSDRRTQYF. The CDR3 coding sequence is TGTGCCAGCAGCGATCGGAGGACCCAGTACTTC. V gene TRBV11-1 combines with J gene TRBJ2-5; D is unresolved. CDR1 is SGHAT and CDR2 is FQDESV in the germline V gene (reference sequence). The ends were cut back, 5 bases at V and 7 bases at J, with 8 bases in the middle. The CDR3 consists of 11 residues.